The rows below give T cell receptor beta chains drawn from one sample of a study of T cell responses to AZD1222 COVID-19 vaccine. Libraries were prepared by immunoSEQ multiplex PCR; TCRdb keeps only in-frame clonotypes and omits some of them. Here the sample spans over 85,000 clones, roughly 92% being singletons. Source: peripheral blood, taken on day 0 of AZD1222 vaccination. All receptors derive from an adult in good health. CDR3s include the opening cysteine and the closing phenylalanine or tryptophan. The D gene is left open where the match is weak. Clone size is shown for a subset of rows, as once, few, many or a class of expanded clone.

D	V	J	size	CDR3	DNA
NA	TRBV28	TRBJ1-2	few	CASTQTFTGYGYTF	TGTGCCAGCACCCAGACCTTTACGGGCTATGGCTACACCTTC
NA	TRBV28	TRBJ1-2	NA	CASSSPEAGGYTF	TGTGCCAGCAGTTCCCCGGAGGCGGGTGGCTACACCTTC
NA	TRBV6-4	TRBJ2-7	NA	CASSDGLPIVVQGLSYEQYF	TGTGCCAGCAGTGACGGCCTCCCCATAGTGGTACAGGGCTTAAGCTACGAGCAGTACTTC
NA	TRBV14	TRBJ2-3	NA	CASSQRTIGTDTQYF	TGTGCCAGCAGCCAAAGAACCATTGGCACAGATACGCAGTATTTT
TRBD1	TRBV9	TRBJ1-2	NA	CASSVGTGKGYTF	TGTGCCAGCAGCGTGGGGACAGGGAAAGGCTACACCTTC
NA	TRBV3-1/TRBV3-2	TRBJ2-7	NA	CASSQVPSRSYEQYF	TGTGCCAGCAGCCAAGTCCCGTCGAGAAGCTACGAGCAGTACTTC
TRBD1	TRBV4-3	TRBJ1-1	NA	CASSLHGLGGRGFAEAFF	TGCGCCAGCAGCCTCCATGGGTTAGGGGGCCGTGGGTTCGCTGAAGCTTTCTTT
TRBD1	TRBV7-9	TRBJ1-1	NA	CASSAQTLTGGTEAFF	TGTGCCAGCAGCGCCCAGACCCTAACAGGGGGTACTGAAGCTTTCTTT
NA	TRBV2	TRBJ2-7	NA	CASSGLEQYF	TGTGCCAGCAGTGGGCTCGAGCAGTACTTC
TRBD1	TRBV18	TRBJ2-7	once	CASSQGVSTGDTYEQYF	TGTGCCAGCTCGCAAGGGGTGTCGACAGGGGATACCTACGAGCAGTACTTC
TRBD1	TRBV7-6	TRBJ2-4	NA	CASSSRDRYIQYF	TGTGCCAGCAGCTCCCGGGACAGATACATTCAGTACTTC
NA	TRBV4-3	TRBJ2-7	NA	CASSQDEQRIYEQYF	TGCGCCAGCAGCCAAGATGAGCAGCGGATCTACGAGCAGTACTTC
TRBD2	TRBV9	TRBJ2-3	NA	CASSVASGGASDTQYF	TGTGCCAGCAGCGTAGCGAGCGGGGGGGCGTCAGATACGCAGTATTTT
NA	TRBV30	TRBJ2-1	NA	CAWSGGGRGEQFF	TGTGCCTGGAGCGGAGGGGGGCGGGGCGAGCAGTTCTTC
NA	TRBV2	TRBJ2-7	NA	CASSGPEGYEQYF	TGTGCCAGCAGTGGCCCAGAAGGCTACGAGCAGTACTTC
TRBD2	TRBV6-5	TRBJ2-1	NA	CASNPGGVTYNEQFF	TGTGCCAGCAACCCGGGGGGGGTCACGTACAATGAGCAGTTCTTC
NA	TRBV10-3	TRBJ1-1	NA	CAISETGIEAFF	TGTGCCATCAGTGAGACGGGGATAGAAGCTTTCTTT
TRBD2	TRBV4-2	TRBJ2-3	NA	CASTISGGQADTQYF	TGTGCCAGCACAATTAGCGGGGGTCAAGCAGATACGCAGTATTTT
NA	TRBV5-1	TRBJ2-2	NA	CASSLYSRRNTGELFF	TGCGCCAGCAGCTTGTATAGCAGGAGGAACACCGGGGAGCTGTTTTTT
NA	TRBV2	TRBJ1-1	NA	CASGRQKNTEAFF	TGTGCCAGCGGGAGACAGAAGAACACTGAAGCTTTCTTT
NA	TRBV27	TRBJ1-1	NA	CASSLSITEAFF	TGTGCCAGCAGTTTATCCATTACAGAAGCTTTCTTT
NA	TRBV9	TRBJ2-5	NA	CASSVGGPLQETQYF	TGTGCCAGCAGCGTAGGGGGGCCGCTACAAGAGACCCAGTACTTC
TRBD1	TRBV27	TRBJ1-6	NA	CASSIPPGQGNSPLHF	TGTGCCAGCAGTATACCGCCGGGACAGGGCAATTCACCCCTCCACTTT
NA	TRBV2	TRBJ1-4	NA	CATRAAGDAKLFF	TGTGCCACGAGGGCGGCAGGGGACGCAAAACTGTTTTTT
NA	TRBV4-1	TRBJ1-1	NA	CASSYTPGAEAFF	TGCGCCAGCAGCTATACCCCGGGCGCTGAAGCTTTCTTT
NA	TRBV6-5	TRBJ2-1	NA	CASSQDGEGHEQFF	TGTGCCAGCAGCCAGGACGGCGAGGGCCATGAGCAGTTCTTC
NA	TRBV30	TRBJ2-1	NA	CAWSARQFYNEQFF	TGTGCCTGGAGTGCGCGACAGTTTTACAATGAGCAGTTCTTC
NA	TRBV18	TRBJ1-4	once	CASSQQGVNEKLFF	TGTGCCAGCTCACAACAGGGTGTCAATGAAAAACTGTTTTTT
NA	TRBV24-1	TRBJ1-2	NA	CATSDRGVGYGYTF	TGTGCCACCAGTGATCGGGGGGTTGGATATGGCTACACCTTC
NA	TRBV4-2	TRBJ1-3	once	CASSQDPAISGNTIYF	TGTGCCAGCAGCCAAGATCCGGCGATCTCTGGAAACACCATATATTTT
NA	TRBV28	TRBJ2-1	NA	CASTLRAEQFF	TGTGCCAGCACCCTACGCGCTGAGCAGTTCTTC
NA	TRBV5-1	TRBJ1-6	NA	CASSLTRGENSPLHF	TGCGCCAGCAGCTTGACGAGGGGCGAAAATTCACCCCTCCACTTT
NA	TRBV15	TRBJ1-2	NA	CATSRDQRPNYGYTF	TGTGCCACCAGCAGAGACCAGAGGCCCAACTATGGCTACACCTTC
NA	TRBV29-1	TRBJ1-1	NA	CSVPWGPEAFF	TGCAGCGTCCCCTGGGGCCCTGAAGCTTTCTTT
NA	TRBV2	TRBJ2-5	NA	CASDETRETQYF	TGTGCCAGCGACGAGACGCGTGAGACCCAGTACTTC
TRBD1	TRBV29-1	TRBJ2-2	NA	CSAQTGRNTGELFF	TGCAGCGCCCAGACAGGGAGGAACACCGGGGAGCTGTTTTTT
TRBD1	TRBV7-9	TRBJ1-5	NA	CASTRGVNQPQHF	TGTGCCAGCACCAGGGGGGTCAATCAGCCCCAGCATTTT
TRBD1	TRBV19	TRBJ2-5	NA	CASSKDRSQETQYF	TGTGCCAGTAGTAAGGACAGGAGCCAAGAGACCCAGTACTTC
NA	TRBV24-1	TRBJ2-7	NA	CATSDLGGHEQYF	TGTGCCACCAGTGATTTAGGGGGGCACGAGCAGTACTTC
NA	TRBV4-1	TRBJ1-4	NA	CASSQALTATNEKLFF	TGCGCCAGCAGCCAAGCCCTGACAGCAACTAATGAAAAACTGTTTTTT
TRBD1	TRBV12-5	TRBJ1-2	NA	CASGKQGNNGYTF	TGTGCTAGTGGAAAACAGGGGAACAATGGCTACACCTTC
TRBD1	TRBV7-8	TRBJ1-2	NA	CASSSGTGAQSSYGYTF	TGTGCCAGCAGCAGCGGGACAGGGGCGCAATCCTCCTATGGCTACACCTTC
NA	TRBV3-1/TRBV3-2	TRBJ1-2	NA	CASSQGTMDISFYGYTF	TGTGCCAGCAGCCAAGGGACTATGGACATATCGTTCTATGGCTACACCTTC
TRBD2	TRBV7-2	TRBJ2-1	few	CASSLGTSGRGVIWFF	TGTGCCAGCAGCTTAGGGACTAGCGGGAGGGGTGTGATATGGTTCTTC
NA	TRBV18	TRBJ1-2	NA	CASSPEEYSGYTF	TGTGCCAGCTCACCAGAGGAGTACAGTGGCTACACCTTC
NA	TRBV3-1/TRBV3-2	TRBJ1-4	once	CASSQGGQGYGEKLFF	TGTGCCAGCAGCCAAGGGGGGCAGGGGTATGGAGAAAAACTGTTTTTT
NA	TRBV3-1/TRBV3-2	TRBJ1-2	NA	CASRAYQGHGYTF	TGTGCCAGCAGAGCTTATCAGGGGCACGGCTACACCTTC
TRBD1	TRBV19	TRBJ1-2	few	CASSPRGTAGINYGYTF	TGTGCCAGTAGCCCAAGGGGGACAGCGGGAATAAACTATGGCTACACCTTC
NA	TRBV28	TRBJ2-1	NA	CASLHRERNEQFF	TGTGCCAGCCTCCACAGGGAAAGGAATGAGCAGTTCTTC
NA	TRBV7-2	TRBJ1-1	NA	CASSLRVAGPGTEAFF	TGTGCCAGCAGCCTTAGGGTGGCAGGGCCGGGGACTGAAGCTTTCTTT
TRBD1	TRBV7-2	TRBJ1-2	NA	CASSQTPGQGYYGYTF	TGTGCCAGCAGCCAAACGCCGGGACAGGGTTATTATGGCTACACCTTC